This T cell receptor (beta chain) was captured by sequencing in a study of T cells after yellow fever vaccination. The overall study: The fractions with low cell numbers were processed using SMART-Seq v4 Ultra Low Input.

Study findings and constraints: Though it reached lower strength, the secondary response hit its peak faster, day 5 versus 15.

Per the germline V gene, CDR1 is DFQATT and CDR2 is SNEGSKA (reference sequence). The V end was cut by 6 bases, the J end by 4 bases, with 12 bases between. This CDR3 contains 12 residues. This clonotype was counted between two and nine times. Its antigen is not known. TCR cDNA was made by 5'RACE template switching, adding a universal primer site and UMIs. TCRdb re-analysed the 5' RACE reads in MiXCR, keeping a single row per CDR3 protein. The sample consists of 400,000 or so distinct CDR3 sequences, 6% to 8% of them appearing once. This rearrangement joins TRBV20-1 to TRBJ1-1; no reliable D call. This TCR was recovered from a man aged 30 to 39 who received the YFV17D yellow fever vaccine. The specimen was PBMCs, collected 5 days after the yellow fever booster vaccination. CDR3 nucleotide sequence: TGCAGTGCCCCGAGGCAGAGCACTGAAGCTTTCTTT. Residues: CSAPRQSTEAFF.